These 25 T cell receptor beta chains came from one sample sequenced in a study of memory CD4+ T cells and cytomegalovirus serostatus. The method was immunoSEQ multiplex PCR; TCRdb's version includes in-frame clones alone and lacks a portion of them. Found here are tens of thousands of clones, over 65% of them singletons; the top ten hold roughly 2.7%. Single viable CD3+CD4+CD8-CD45RO+ cells were sorted as the memory CD4+ T cells. The source material was memory CD4+ T cells from blood. The receptors come from an adult in good health and CMV-seropositive.

The gene calls are TRBV28 and TRBJ1-2; D may be TRBD1 (5 bases). The length of the CDR3 is 12 residues. Germline CDR1 MDHEN, CDR2 SYDVKM. V shed 6 bases and J shed 5 bases, with 10 bases lying between them. The CDR3 reads CASSATEYGYTF. Here the CDR3 DNA reads TGTGCCAGCAGCGCGACAGAGTATGGCTACACCTTC.

The rearrangement links TRBV30 to TRBJ2-7; 9 positions match TRBD2. The germline CDR1 and CDR2 sequences are GTSNPN and SVGIG (reference sequence). With 1 base clipped from V and 5 bases from J, the junction kept 6 bases outside the gene matches. CDR3 length equals 14 residues. The chain's CDR3 is CAWSGGLAIDEQYF. The CDR3 nucleotides are TGTGCCTGGAGTGGGGGACTAGCTATCGACGAGCAGTACTTC.

The chain couples TRBV19 to TRBJ2-3; 8 bases agree with TRBD1. In germline, CDR1 is LNHDA, CDR2 SQIVND (reference sequence). There are 15 residues in the CDR3. The junction had 8 bases not matched to a gene; V was cut back by 5 bases and J by 4 bases. CDR3 amino acids: CASSLGTGKADTQYF. CDR3 DNA: TGTGCCAGTAGTTTGGGGACAGGTAAAGCAGATACGCAGTATTTT. The variable domain in full, with the rest retrieved from reference TRBV19 and TRBJ2-3, is DGGITQSPKYLFRKEGQNVTLSCEQNLNHDAMYWYRQDPGQGLRLIYYSQIVNDFQKGDIAEGYSVSREKKESFPLTVTSAQKNPTAFYLCASSLGTGKADTQYFGPGTRLTVL.

The rearrangement uses TRBV7-2 and TRBJ2-7; D might be TRBD1 (6 bases). Germline V gene data show CDR1 as SGHTA and CDR2 as FQGNSA. This CDR3 spans 14 amino acids. Trimming took off 5 bases at V and 0 bases at J, with 11 bases between the two ends. The DNA for the CDR3 is TGTGCCAGCAGCCTCAGACAGGACTCCTACGAGCAGTACTTC. It translates to CASSLRQDSYEQYF.

In this sample, this clone turned up a few times. V and J are TRBV29-1 and TRBJ2-2; 8 nucleotides match TRBD1. V dropped 4 bases and J dropped 5; count of bases not matched to a gene: 6. The CDR3 loop spans 14 amino acids. Germline CDR1 and CDR2: SQVTM and ANQGSEA. CDR3 coding DNA: TGCAGCGTTGTTCAGGGGGCCTTTACCGGGGAGCTGTTTTTT. Its translation: CSVVQGAFTGELFF.

A single count supports this clone. This rearrangement joins TRBV5-1 to TRBJ1-2; 8 bases are a match to TRBD1. V gave up 0 bases and J gave up 7 bases; unmatched junction bases: 5. Germline V gene sequence: CDR1 SGHRS, CDR2 YFSETQ. The CDR3 spans 14 residues. The CDR3 DNA reads as TGCGCCAGCAGCTTGGCGGGACAGGACCTTGGCTACACCTTC. Amino acids: CASSLAGQDLGYTF.

This chain joins TRBV28 and TRBJ2-7; 13 bases fit TRBD2. This CDR3 has 18 amino acids. CDR1 MDHEN and CDR2 SYDVKM come from the germline V gene. V dropped 1 base and J dropped 4; count of bases not matched to a gene: 10. The CDR3 protein is CASSLFEGLAGAGYEQYF. CDR3 DNA sequence: TGTGCCAGCAGTTTATTTGAAGGACTAGCGGGAGCGGGTTACGAGCAGTACTTC.

V usage is TRBV5-4 and J usage is TRBJ2-3; the match to TRBD1 covers 9 bases. V shed 4 bases, J shed 6 bases, and the junction held 6 bases outside the gene matches. The CDR3 spans 14 residues. Germline loops: CDR1 SGHNT, CDR2 YYREEE (reference sequence). The CDR3 is CASSPTGGWDTQYF. CDR3 nucleotides: TGTGCCAGCAGCCCGACAGGGGGATGGGATACGCAGTATTTT.

The chain employs TRBV27 and TRBJ1-5; D remains unclear. The CDR3 sequence is 15 residues long. Trimming pared 6 bases from V and 2 bases from J, leaving 14 bases between. Germline loops: CDR1 MNHEY, CDR2 SMNVEV (reference sequence). The CDR3 DNA reads TGTGCCAGCAGCCCTCAGGCGAGCGGCAATCAGCCCCAGCATTTT. Its translation: CASSPQASGNQPQHF.

The V call is TRBV6-1, the J call TRBJ2-5; D gene ambiguous. The ends were cut back, 10 bases at V and 0 bases at J, with 18 bases in the middle. Germline V CDR1 and CDR2: MNHNS, SASEGT. The CDR3 covers 15 residues. In DNA form, the CDR3 reads TGTGCCACCGGCTTCGAAGGTAGCAACCAAGAGACCCAGTACTTC. Protein: CATGFEGSNQETQYF.

This clone has more than one count but fewer than ten. The rearrangement joins TRBV9 to TRBJ2-5, with 8 bases that match TRBD1. Germline loops: CDR1 SGDLS, CDR2 YYNGEE. This CDR3 is 15 amino acids long. Unmatched junction bases numbered 6, after V lost 3 bases and J lost 2 bases. In DNA form, the CDR3 reads TGTGCCAGCAGCGCAACACAGGGGGGTCAAGAGACCCAGTACTTC. Translating it yields CASSATQGGQETQYF.

The chain uses TRBV14 and TRBJ2-2, with TRBD1 matching over 8 bases. V shed 4 bases, J shed 0 bases, and the junction held 10 bases outside the gene matches. Germline V lookup: CDR1 SGHDN, CDR2 FVKESK. The CDR3 runs 18 residues. This chain's CDR3 is CASSRGQDGFSNTGELFF. The CDR3 DNA reads TGTGCCAGCAGCCGGGGACAGGATGGGTTTTCGAACACCGGGGAGCTGTTTTTT. The entire variable domain, with the rest obtained from reference TRBV14 and TRBJ2-2, is as follows: EAGVTQFPSHSVIEKGQTVTLRCDPISGHDNLYWYRRVMGKEIKFLLHFVKESKQDESGMPNNRFLAERTGGTYSTLKVQPAELEDSGVYFCASSRGQDGFSNTGELFFGEGSRLTVL.

J is TRBJ1-5 and V is TRBV19; D gene unclear. Germline V lookup: CDR1 LNHDA, CDR2 SQIVND (reference sequence). V shed 7 bases and J shed 1 base, with 11 bases lying between them. This CDR3 spans 14 amino acids. DNA for the CDR3: TGTGCCAGTACGGGCACGGGGAGCAATCAGCCCCAGCATTTT. Its protein product is CASTGTGSNQPQHF.

The chain uses TRBV5-1 and TRBJ1-2; tentative D call: TRBD1 (5 bases). The germline gives CDR1 SGHRS, CDR2 YFSETQ. The CDR3 is 14 amino acids. Deletions cut 5 bases from V and 0 bases from J, with 11 bases between. In DNA, the CDR3 is TGCGCCAGCAGGGCACAGGAAGCTAACTATGGCTACACCTTC. Translation gives CASRAQEANYGYTF.

The gene calls are TRBV6-6 and TRBJ2-7, with D hard to call. Trimming took 4 bases from V and 6 from J, leaving 10 bases between them. The CDR3 spans 12 residues. The germline V gene has CDR1 MNHNY and CDR2 SVGAGI (reference sequence). CDR3 coding DNA: TGTGCCAGCAGTTTAGTTATGGGCGAGCAGTACTTC. As protein: CASSLVMGEQYF.

The chain combines TRBV7-9 with TRBJ1-1; 12 bases are a match to TRBD1. This CDR3 has 17 residues. Germline assignment: CDR1 SEHNR and CDR2 FQNEAQ (reference sequence). V lost 5 bases and J lost 11; bases outside the gene matches: 18. The CDR3 DNA is TGTGCCAGCAGCCCTGGACCGGGACAGGGGGCTTGGCAGGTGGCTTTCTTT. Amino acids: CASSPGPGQGAWQVAFF.

V is TRBV6-6 and J is TRBJ2-7, with a tentative D call TRBD1 (5 bases). Germline values: CDR1 MNHNY, CDR2 SVGAGI (reference sequence). Trimming cost V 6 bases and J 0 bases, with 15 bases left between them. CDR3 length equals 15 residues. DNA of the CDR3: TGTGCCAGCAGGAAGGGGCAGATGAGCTCCTACGAGCAGTACTTC. Amino acids: CASRKGQMSSYEQYF.

This chain connects TRBV5-1 to TRBJ1-1; D gene unclear. The CDR3 covers 13 residues. CDR1 SGHRS and CDR2 YFSETQ come from the germline V gene. V was pared by 1 base and J by 1 base, with 5 bases between. As DNA, the CDR3 is TGCGCCAGCAGCTTGACAGAGAACACTGAAGCTTTCTTT. Its translation: CASSLTENTEAFF.

The gene calls are TRBV2 and TRBJ1-2, with D tentatively TRBD1 (6 bases). Germline V gene lookup returns CDR1 SNHLY and CDR2 FYNNEI. The CDR3 spans 12 residues. Trimming stripped 5 bases from V and 8 bases from J, with 12 bases between. CDR3 residues: CASSQRGKGYTF. CDR3 in DNA: TGTGCCAGCAGTCAGAGGGGGAAGGGCTACACCTTC.

This clone was observed once. CDR3 in amino acids: CASSISGGGYTF. For the CDR3, the DNA is TGTGCCAGCAGCATAAGCGGGGGTGGCTACACCTTC. This chain links TRBV9 with TRBJ1-2, with D perhaps TRBD1 (5 bases). CDR3 size: 12 residues. V was clipped by 4 bases and J by 7 bases, with 11 bases between them. Per germline, CDR1 SGDLS and CDR2 YYNGEE.

This clone was observed a handful of times. This chain connects TRBV19 to TRBJ2-1, with TRBD2 matching 12 bases. The CDR3 is 18 amino acids. Germline CDR1 reads LNHDA; CDR2 reads SQIVND (reference sequence). The ends lost 5 bases at V and 5 bases at J; junction bases unmatched: 13. The CDR3 region has the DNA TGTGCCAGTAGTGATACCATTCGACTAGCGGGAGTGGACAATGAGCAGTTCTTC. Translation: CASSDTIRLAGVDNEQFF.

This clone was recorded a few times. The chain joins TRBV11-3 to TRBJ2-6, with 7 nucleotides matching TRBD1. CDR1 and CDR2 from the germline V gene are SGHNT and YENEEA. The CDR3 totals 17 residues. The J segment lost 4 bases and the V segment lost 5 bases, leaving 11 bases of the junction unmatched. CDR3 loop: CASSQRQGVAGANVLTF. In DNA, the CDR3 is TGTGCCAGCAGCCAGAGACAGGGAGTAGCCGGGGCCAACGTCCTGACTTTC.

This clone was observed a single time. The chain combines TRBV28 with TRBJ1-2; D is uncertain. Per the germline V gene, CDR1 is MDHEN and CDR2 is SYDVKM. There are 11 residues in the CDR3. V lost 5 bases, J lost 2 bases, and 3 bases lay in between. The CDR3 region is CASSVNYGYTF. CDR3 coding DNA: TGTGCCAGCAGTGTGAACTATGGCTACACCTTC.

The genes are TRBV9 and TRBJ2-5; 7 bases match TRBD2. CDR1 and CDR2 (germline): SGDLS, YYNGEE. With V trimmed by 7 bases and J by 3 bases, 6 bases remained unmatched. The CDR3 is 13 residues long. CDR3 in amino acids: CASAGVREETQYF. The CDR3 nucleotides are TGTGCCAGCGCGGGGGTGAGGGAAGAGACCCAGTACTTC.

The CDR3 coding sequence is TGTGCCAGTAGTAGACAGGCGGGTTCGAACACCGGGGAGCTGTTTTTT. Translating it yields CASSRQAGSNTGELFF. The chain uses TRBV19 and TRBJ2-2; a weak D match, TRBD1 (6 bases). This CDR3 has 16 residues. V lost 4 bases and J 0 bases, leaving 12 bases between the germline ends. The germline gives CDR1 LNHDA, CDR2 SQIVND (reference sequence).